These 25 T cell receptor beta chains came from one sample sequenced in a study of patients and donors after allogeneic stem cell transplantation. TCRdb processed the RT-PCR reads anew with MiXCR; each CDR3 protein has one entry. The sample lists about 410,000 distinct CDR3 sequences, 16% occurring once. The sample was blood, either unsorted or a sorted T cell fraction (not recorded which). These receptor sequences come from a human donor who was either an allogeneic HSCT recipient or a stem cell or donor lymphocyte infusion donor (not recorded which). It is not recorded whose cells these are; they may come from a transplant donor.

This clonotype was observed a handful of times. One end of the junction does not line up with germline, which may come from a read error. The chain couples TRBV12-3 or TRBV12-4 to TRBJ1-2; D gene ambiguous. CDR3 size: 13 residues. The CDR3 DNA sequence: TGTGCCAGCAGTTTCCGGACGGCCTATCGCTACACCTTC. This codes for CASSFRTAYRYTF.

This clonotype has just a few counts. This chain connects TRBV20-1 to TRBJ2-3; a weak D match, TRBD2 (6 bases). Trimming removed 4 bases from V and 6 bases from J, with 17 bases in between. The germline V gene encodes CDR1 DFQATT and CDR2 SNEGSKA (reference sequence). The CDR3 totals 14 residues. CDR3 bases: TGCAGTGCTACTCACTCGGGAGTTTTGGATACGCAGTATTTT. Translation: CSATHSGVLDTQYF.

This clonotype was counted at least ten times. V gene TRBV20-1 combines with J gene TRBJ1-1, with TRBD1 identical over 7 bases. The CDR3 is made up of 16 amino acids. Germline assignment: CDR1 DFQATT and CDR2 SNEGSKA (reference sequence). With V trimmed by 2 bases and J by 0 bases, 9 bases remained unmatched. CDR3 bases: TGCAGTGCTAGACGATTAGACAGGGTGTTGAACACTGAAGCTTTCTTT. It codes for CSARRLDRVLNTEAFF.

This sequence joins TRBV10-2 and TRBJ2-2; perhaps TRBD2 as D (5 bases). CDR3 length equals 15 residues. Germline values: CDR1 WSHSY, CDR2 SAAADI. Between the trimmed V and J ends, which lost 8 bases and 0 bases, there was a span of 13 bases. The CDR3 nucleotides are TGCGCCAGCTCCGAGGGCCTTTCGAACACCGGGGAGCTGTTTTTT. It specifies CASSEGLSNTGELFF.

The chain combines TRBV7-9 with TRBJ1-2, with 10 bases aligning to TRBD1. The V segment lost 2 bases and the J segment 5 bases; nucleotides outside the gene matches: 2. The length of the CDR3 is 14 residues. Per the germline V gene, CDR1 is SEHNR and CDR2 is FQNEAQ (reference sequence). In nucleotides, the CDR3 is TGTGCCAGCAGCTTACGGGACAGGGGATATGGCTACACCTTC. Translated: CASSLRDRGYGYTF.

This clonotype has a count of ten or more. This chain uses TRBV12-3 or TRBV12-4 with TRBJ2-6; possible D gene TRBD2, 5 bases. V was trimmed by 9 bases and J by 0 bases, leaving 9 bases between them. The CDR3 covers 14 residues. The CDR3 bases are TGTGCCAGTAGACGGGACTCTGGGGCCAACGTCCTGACTTTC. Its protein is CASRRDSGANVLTF.

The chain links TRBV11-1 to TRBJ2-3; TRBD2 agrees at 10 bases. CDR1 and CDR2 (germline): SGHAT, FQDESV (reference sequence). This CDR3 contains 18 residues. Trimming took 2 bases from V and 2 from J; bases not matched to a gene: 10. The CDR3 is CASSLSLLAGFSTDTQYF. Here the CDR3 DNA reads TGTGCCAGCAGCTTATCCTTACTAGCGGGGTTTTCCACAGATACGCAGTATTTT.

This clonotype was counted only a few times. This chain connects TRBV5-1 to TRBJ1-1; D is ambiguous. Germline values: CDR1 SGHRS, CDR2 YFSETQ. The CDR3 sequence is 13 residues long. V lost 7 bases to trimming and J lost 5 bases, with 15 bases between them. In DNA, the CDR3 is TGCGCCAGCCACCCCCGTTTTGGGACTGAAGCTTTCTTT. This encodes CASHPRFGTEAFF. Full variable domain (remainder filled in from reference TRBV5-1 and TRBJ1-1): KAGVTQTPRYLIKTRGQQVTLSCSPISGHRSVSWYQQTPGQGLQFLFEYFSETQRNKGNFPGRFSGRQFSNSRSEMNVSTLELGDSALYLCASHPRFGTEAFFGQGTRLTVV.

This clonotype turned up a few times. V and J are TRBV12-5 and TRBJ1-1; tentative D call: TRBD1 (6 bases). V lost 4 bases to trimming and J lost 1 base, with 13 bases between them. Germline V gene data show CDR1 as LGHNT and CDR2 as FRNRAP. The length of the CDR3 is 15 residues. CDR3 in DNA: TGTGCTAGTGGTTCCCCGGACAGACGGAACACTGAAGCTTTCTTT. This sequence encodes CASGSPDRRNTEAFF.

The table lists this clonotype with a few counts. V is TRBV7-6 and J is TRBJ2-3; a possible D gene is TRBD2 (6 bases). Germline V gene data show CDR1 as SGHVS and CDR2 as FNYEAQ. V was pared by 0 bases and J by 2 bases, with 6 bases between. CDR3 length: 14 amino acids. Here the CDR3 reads CASSLALATDTQYF. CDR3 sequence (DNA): TGTGCCAGCAGCTTAGCACTAGCCACAGATACGCAGTATTTT.

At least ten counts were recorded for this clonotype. The CDR3 loop reads CASSQEQGNEKLFF. CDR3 in DNA: TGCGCCAGCAGCCAAGAACAGGGTAATGAAAAACTGTTTTTT. This chain joins TRBV4-1 and TRBJ1-4, with D perhaps matching TRBD1 (6 bases). Deletions cut 0 bases from V and 4 bases from J, with 6 bases between. This CDR3 comprises 14 residues. Germline CDR1 MGHRA, CDR2 YSYEKL.

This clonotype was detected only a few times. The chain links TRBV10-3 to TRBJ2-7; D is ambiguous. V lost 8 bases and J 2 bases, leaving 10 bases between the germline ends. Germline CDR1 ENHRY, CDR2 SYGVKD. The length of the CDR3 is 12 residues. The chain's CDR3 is CAIAGIAYEQYF. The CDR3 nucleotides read TGTGCCATCGCTGGGATCGCCTACGAGCAGTACTTC.

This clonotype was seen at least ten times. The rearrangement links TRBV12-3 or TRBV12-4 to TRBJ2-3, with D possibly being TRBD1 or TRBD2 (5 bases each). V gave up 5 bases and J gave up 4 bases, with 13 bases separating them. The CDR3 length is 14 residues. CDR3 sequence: CASSRGPGADTQYF. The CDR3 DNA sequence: TGTGCCAGCAGTCGGGGCCCCGGGGCAGATACGCAGTATTTT.

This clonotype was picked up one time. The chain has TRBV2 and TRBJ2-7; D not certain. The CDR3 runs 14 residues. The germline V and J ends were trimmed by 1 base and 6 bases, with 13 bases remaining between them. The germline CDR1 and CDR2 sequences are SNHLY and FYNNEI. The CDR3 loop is CASSEEVPPSEQYF. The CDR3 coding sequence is TGTGCCAGCAGTGAAGAGGTTCCACCCTCCGAGCAGTACTTC.

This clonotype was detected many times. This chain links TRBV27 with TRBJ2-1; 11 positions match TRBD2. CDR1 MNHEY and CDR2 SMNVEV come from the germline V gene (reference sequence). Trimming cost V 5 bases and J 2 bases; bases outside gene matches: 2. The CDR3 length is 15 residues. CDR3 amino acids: CASSHSGRAYNEQFF. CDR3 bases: TGTGCCAGCAGTCATAGCGGGAGGGCCTACAATGAGCAGTTCTTC.

Here the CDR3 reads CASSLSTRGMSEKLFF. The CDR3 DNA reads as TGCGCCAGCAGCTTGTCAACCCGGGGGATGAGCGAAAAACTGTTTTTT. The gene calls are TRBV5-1 and TRBJ1-4; a possible D gene is TRBD1 (5 bases). The V and J ends lost 1 base and 8 bases respectively, with 18 bases between them. The CDR3 extends over 16 amino acids. Looked up from germline, CDR1 is SGHRS and CDR2 is YFSETQ. Based on the CDR3 plus reference TRBV5-1 and TRBJ1-4, the full variable domain is KAGVTQTPRYLIKTRGQQVTLSCSPISGHRSVSWYQQTPGQGLQFLFEYFSETQRNKGNFPGRFSGRQFSNSRSEMNVSTLELGDSALYLCASSLSTRGMSEKLFFGSGTQLSVL.

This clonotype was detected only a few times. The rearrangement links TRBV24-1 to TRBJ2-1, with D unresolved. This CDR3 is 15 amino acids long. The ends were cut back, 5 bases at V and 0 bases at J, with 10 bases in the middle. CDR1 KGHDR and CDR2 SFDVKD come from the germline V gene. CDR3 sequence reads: CATSGRTLSYNEQFF. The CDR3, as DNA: TGTGCCACCAGTGGTCGAACACTCTCCTACAATGAGCAGTTCTTC.

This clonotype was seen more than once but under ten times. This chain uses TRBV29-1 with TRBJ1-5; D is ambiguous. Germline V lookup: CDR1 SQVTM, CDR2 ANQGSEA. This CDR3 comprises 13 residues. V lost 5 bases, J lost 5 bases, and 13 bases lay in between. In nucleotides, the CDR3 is TGCAGCGTTAGTTTGGGATTCGATCAGCCCCAGCATTTT. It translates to CSVSLGFDQPQHF.

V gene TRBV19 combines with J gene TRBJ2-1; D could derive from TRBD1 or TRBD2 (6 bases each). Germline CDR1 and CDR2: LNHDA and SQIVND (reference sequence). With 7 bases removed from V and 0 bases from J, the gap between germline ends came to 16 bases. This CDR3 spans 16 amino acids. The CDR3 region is CASTRRGTSSYNEQFF. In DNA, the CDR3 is TGTGCCAGTACCCGCCGGGGGACAAGCTCCTACAATGAGCAGTTCTTC.

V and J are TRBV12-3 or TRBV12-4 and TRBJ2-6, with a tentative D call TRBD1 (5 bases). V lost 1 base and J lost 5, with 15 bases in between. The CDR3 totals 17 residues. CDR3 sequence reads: CASSLGPLGQRANVLTF. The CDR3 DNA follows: TGTGCCAGCAGTTTAGGCCCACTGGGGCAGCGGGCCAACGTCCTGACTTTC.

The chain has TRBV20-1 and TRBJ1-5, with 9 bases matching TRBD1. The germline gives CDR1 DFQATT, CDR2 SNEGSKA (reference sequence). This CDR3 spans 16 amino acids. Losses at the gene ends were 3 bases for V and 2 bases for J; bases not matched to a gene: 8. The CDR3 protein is CSARDRGTGGNQPQHF. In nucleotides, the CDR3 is TGCAGTGCTAGGGACAGGGGCACGGGGGGCAATCAGCCCCAGCATTTT.

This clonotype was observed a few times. This CDR3 is CASSLEGMSSYEQYF. CDR3 DNA: TGTGCCAGCAGCTTGGAGGGGATGAGCTCCTACGAGCAGTACTTC. The rearrangement links TRBV5-5 to TRBJ2-7; possibly TRBD1 for D (5 bases). V shed 0 bases and J shed 0 bases, with 10 bases lying between them. Looked up from germline, CDR1 is SGHKS and CDR2 is YYEKEE (reference sequence). The CDR3 has 15 residues.

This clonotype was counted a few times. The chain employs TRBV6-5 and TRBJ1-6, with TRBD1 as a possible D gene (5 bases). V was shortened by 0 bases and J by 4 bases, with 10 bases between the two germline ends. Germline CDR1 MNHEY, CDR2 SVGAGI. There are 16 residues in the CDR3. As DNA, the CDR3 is TGTGCCAGCAGTTACTCGGGGGAGGGGTATAATTCACCCCTCCACTTT. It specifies CASSYSGEGYNSPLHF.

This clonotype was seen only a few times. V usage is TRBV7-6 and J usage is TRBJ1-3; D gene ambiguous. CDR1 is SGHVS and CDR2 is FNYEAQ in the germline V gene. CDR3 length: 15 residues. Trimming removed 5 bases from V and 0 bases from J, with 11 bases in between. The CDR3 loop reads CASSSKTSSGNTIYF. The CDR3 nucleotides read TGTGCCAGCAGCAGCAAGACGAGCTCTGGAAACACCATATATTTT.

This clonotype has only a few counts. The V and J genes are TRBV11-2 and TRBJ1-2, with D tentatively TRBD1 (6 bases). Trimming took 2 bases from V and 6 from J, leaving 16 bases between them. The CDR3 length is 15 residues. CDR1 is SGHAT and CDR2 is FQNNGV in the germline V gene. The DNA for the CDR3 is TGTGCCAGCAGCTTATCCGTGGGGGCTTATGATGGCTACACCTTC. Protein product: CASSLSVGAYDGYTF.